The T cell receptor (beta chain) under discussion was sequenced for a study of quantifying T cell responses using KT2 cells (dated by TCRdb to 2016 to 2017). Some background on the complete study: RNA was DNase-treated and reverse transcribed with TCR alpha and beta constant-region primers, mostly using SuperScript III. Under optimum conditions, the efficiency of the T4 ligation step was estimated to be more than 10%. PCR2 was run as a SYBR Green qPCR and stopped at a predetermined fluorescence threshold to avoid over-amplification.

The CDR3 runs 15 amino acids, cysteine and phenylalanine included. The sequence is cut down to CDR3 DNA, 45 bases in frame from base 1. The V end gives up 4 bases and the J end 3 bases, leaving 8 bases in the junction not matched to a gene. The germline V gene specifies SGHRS as CDR1 and YFSETQ as CDR2. Findings and caveats that apply to the study as a whole: Saturation in the detection of KT2 sequences was observed at very high KT2 spike-in numbers. KT2 sequences were detected down to the lowest spike-in tested, which was about one KT2 cell per 100,000 PBMC. The study did not include a side-by-side comparison of this pipeline with other TCR sequencing techniques. Counts of KT2 alpha and beta sequences scaled linearly with input KT2 cell number over several orders of magnitude.

This clonotype showed up just a few times. The specificity of this receptor is unknown. Base-call qualities are not available, and no considerably larger clone is one nucleotide away. To test the sensitivity and accuracy of the pipeline, known numbers of KT2, a T cell clone whose TCR had already been sequenced, were spiked into unfractionated PBMC. KT2 cells were mixed with a fixed number of PBMC to create a range of KT2-to-PBMC ratios. Library construction relied on UMI-ligation and nested PCR. A single-stranded oligonucleotide carrying the Illumina SP2 sequence and a UMI was ligated to the cDNA 3' end using T4 RNA ligase 1. PCR1 used three to five cycles (98 degrees C 15 s, 69 degrees C 30 s, 72 degrees C 40 s), and the beta primer was an equimolar mix of RC1.1 and RC1.2 that covered TRBC1 and TRBC2. From PCR2 onward, TCR alpha and beta chains were processed separately, and sample indices and Illumina adaptors were added. The UMI, placed after an 8-base spacer, consisted of 12 random nucleotides arranged as two hexamers with a spacer between them. Libraries were sequenced on an Illumina MiSeq using v2 2x251 paired-end chemistry, with 12 samples typically included per run. To boost diversity, each sequencing library was supplemented with PhiX DNA at roughly 4.5-7%. Per the authors' processing: Raw reads were converted to FASTQ with bcl2fastq and were demultiplexed by dual indices with Demultiplexor. V and J genes were assigned by Decombinator through tag matching that permitted a single base-pair mismatch. Using UMIs, Collapsinator corrected both sequencing errors and the frequency errors that come from PCR heterogeneity. CDR3Translator converted Decombinator identifiers into nucleotide sequence, translated that sequence into amino acids, and extracted CDR3 based on C- and N-terminal motifs. A cluster of KT2 sequences sharing one unique molecular identifier was counted as one distinct KT2 TCR. TCRdb ran its own pipeline on the public reads, namely fastp trimming at Q25 and MiXCR clone calling, and kept in-frame beta chains. Entries are consolidated by CDR3 protein sequence, retaining the most common genes and DNA. The V and J calls reflect TCRdb's pipeline rather than the authors' work. The sample contains some 50,000 distinct CDR3 sequences, roughly 10% of them found a single time. Of the sample, 10% falls within the top ten clones.

The chain couples TRBV5-1 to TRBJ1-2; 8 bases in between match TRBD1. The specimen was PBMCs spiked with cells of the T cell clone KT2. This TCR derives from a human donor. The CDR3 protein is CASSPDRGGDYGYTF. Here is the DNA: TGCGCCAGCAGCCCCGACAGGGGTGGGGACTATGGCTACACCTTC. When the CDR3 is completed using the reference TRBV5-1 and TRBJ1-2 genes on either side, the full variable domain is KAGVTQTPRYLIKTRGQQVTLSCSPISGHRSVSWYQQTPGQGLQFLFEYFSETQRNKGNFPGRFSGRQFSNSRSEMNVSTLELGDSALYLCASSPDRGGDYGYTFGSGTRLTVV.